This passage covers 7 T cell receptor beta chains from one sample sequenced in a study of blood T cell repertoires in COVID-19. Measured with immunoSEQ multiplex PCR; TCRdb has only the in-frame clones, and not every one. The data contain 80,000 or so clones, 90% of them seen just once; the ten biggest clones take up around 0.96%. The sample was peripheral blood. The origin of the receptors is a woman in her fifties or sixties in a cohort sampled during active COVID-19.

The V gene is TRBV28, the J gene TRBJ2-7; TRBD1 agrees at 10 bases. Germline V lookup: CDR1 MDHEN, CDR2 SYDVKM. The CDR3 has 13 residues. V lost 3 bases and J lost 4; bases outside the gene matches: 0. The CDR3 nucleotides are TGTGCCAGCAGTTTGGACAGGGGGTACGAGCAGTACTTC. Its translation is CASSLDRGYEQYF.

The chain recombines TRBV2 with TRBJ1-5; no firm D call. Trimming removed 2 bases at V and 4 bases at J, with 15 bases between. The CDR3 is 16 amino acids. Per germline, CDR1 SNHLY and CDR2 FYNNEI. This CDR3 is CASSEIRLTSNQPQHF. CDR3 bases: TGTGCCAGCAGTGAAATTCGGTTGACTTCTAATCAGCCCCAGCATTTT.

This chain links TRBV28 with TRBJ2-1; possibly TRBD2 for D (6 bases). The ends were cut back, 4 bases at V and 4 bases at J, with 23 bases in the middle. The CDR3 is 18 residues long. Germline V CDR1 and CDR2: MDHEN, SYDVKM. The DNA of the CDR3 is TGTGCCAGCAGTTCCACTCGACTAGGGCGGGAAGGGTACAATGAGCAGTTCTTC. This encodes CASSSTRLGREGYNEQFF.

The chain combines TRBV5-1 with TRBJ2-1, with 8 bases that match TRBD2. Germline V gives CDR1 SGHRS, CDR2 YFSETQ. The CDR3 totals 16 residues. The V and J ends lost 0 bases and 0 bases, in that order; junction bases with no gene match: 2. CDR3 amino acids: CASSLEAGGSYNEQFF. The CDR3 region has the DNA TGCGCCAGCAGCTTGGAGGCGGGGGGCTCCTACAATGAGCAGTTCTTC.

The CDR3 loop is CASSFPRGGGSYNEQFF. In DNA form, the CDR3 reads TGTGCCAGCAGCTTCCCCCGAGGTGGTGGATCCTACAATGAGCAGTTCTTC. This chain joins TRBV7-9 and TRBJ2-1; D unclear. V lost 3 bases, J lost 1 base, and 16 bases lay in between. Per the germline V gene, CDR1 is SEHNR and CDR2 is FQNEAQ (reference sequence). The CDR3 runs 17 residues.

This chain connects TRBV27 to TRBJ1-1, with 8 positions matching TRBD1. J was trimmed by 9 bases and V by 6 bases; bases with no gene match: 15. From germline, CDR1 is MNHEY and CDR2 SMNVEV (reference sequence). This CDR3 contains 15 residues. The CDR3 protein is CASRQHRGSLRKAFF. The CDR3 DNA reads as TGTGCCAGCAGACAACACAGGGGGAGTCTACGCAAAGCTTTCTTT.

V is TRBV7-3 and J is TRBJ1-1, with D maybe TRBD1 (6 bases). The CDR3 is 15 amino acids. V dropped 5 bases and J dropped 0 bases, with 13 bases sitting between them. Per the germline V gene, CDR1 is SGHTA and CDR2 is FQGTGA. The CDR3 loop is CASSLQGSMNTEAFF. In DNA, the CDR3 is TGTGCCAGCAGCCTCCAGGGGAGCATGAACACTGAAGCTTTCTTT. Complete variable domain (other parts from reference TRBV7-3 and TRBJ1-1): GAGVSQTPSNKVTEKGKYVELRCDPISGHTALYWYRQSLGQGPEFLIYFQGTGAADDSGLPNDRFFAVRPEGSVSTLKIQRTERGDSAVYLCASSLQGSMNTEAFFGQGTRLTVV.